The next 30 T cell receptor beta chains were all read from a single sample in a study of T cells in localized non-small cell lung cancer. Using immunoSEQ multiplex PCR, the repertoire was profiled, and TCRdb retains in-frame clones only, with some absent. The sample has 65,000 to 80,000 clones, around 85% seen once. The sequences come from peripheral blood, collected before any cancer treatment. The receptors stem from a female donor of 60 years or more with stage I lung adenocarcinoma.

This clone was detected only a few times. The gene calls are TRBV7-9 and TRBJ1-6; D gene uncertain. CDR1 and CDR2 (germline): SEHNR, FQNEAQ (reference sequence). Trimming stripped 5 bases from V and 8 bases from J, with 19 bases between. The CDR3 totals 16 residues. This CDR3 reads CASSPQGGSVDSPLHF. CDR3 DNA sequence: TGTGCCAGCAGCCCCCAAGGAGGGTCGGTCGATTCACCCCTCCACTTT.

V is TRBV19 and J is TRBJ2-7; no reliable D call. CDR3 length: 13 residues. V lost 8 bases, J lost 0 bases, and 11 bases lay in between. Germline CDR1 reads LNHDA; CDR2 reads SQIVND (reference sequence). The CDR3 sequence is CASLDGYSYEQYF. CDR3 nucleotide sequence: TGTGCCAGTCTGGACGGATACTCCTACGAGCAGTACTTC.

The rearrangement links TRBV28 to TRBJ2-1; 7 bases are a match to TRBD2. J was trimmed by 0 bases and V by 1 base; bases with no gene match: 3. The CDR3 sequence is 16 residues long. The V gene's germline CDR1 is MDHEN and CDR2 SYDVKM. The CDR3 bases are TGTGCCAGCAGTTTATCCGGACTAGGCTCCTACAATGAGCAGTTCTTC. It is translated as CASSLSGLGSYNEQFF.

This clone was recorded once. The chain carries TRBV6-6 and TRBJ2-1; 8 bases agree with TRBD2. There are 16 residues in the CDR3. V lost 5 bases and J lost 4; bases outside the gene matches: 10. Per germline, CDR1 MNHNY and CDR2 SVGAGI (reference sequence). The CDR3 DNA reads TGTGCCAGCAGTCCGGGGGGGCGTCCCTCTTACAATGAGCAGTTCTTC. Residues: CASSPGGRPSYNEQFF.

This sequence joins TRBV5-1 and TRBJ2-7; possible D gene TRBD1, 6 bases. CDR3 length: 15 amino acids. Germline-derived CDR1 and CDR2 are SGHRS and YFSETQ. V shed 7 bases and J shed 4 bases, with 21 bases lying between them. The CDR3: CASSEAGTIGYEQYF. DNA of the CDR3: TGCGCCAGCTCGGAAGCCGGGACAATCGGTTACGAGCAGTACTTC.

This clone has a single count. The chain couples TRBV29-1 to TRBJ2-3; a possible D gene is TRBD2 (7 bases). The CDR3 sequence is 13 residues long. V was pared by 2 bases and J by 8 bases, with 14 bases between. Germline V gene lookup returns CDR1 SQVTM and CDR2 ANQGSEA. CDR3 sequence (DNA): TGCAGCGTTGAAATCGGGGGGACACTTACGCAGTATTTT. As protein: CSVEIGGTLTQYF.

The chain employs TRBV11-2 and TRBJ2-7; 8 bases agree with TRBD2. The CDR3 has 17 residues. Germline lookup yields CDR1 SGHAT and CDR2 FQNNGV. The junction had 17 bases not matched to a gene; V was cut back by 3 bases and J by 7 bases. In nucleotides, the CDR3 is TGTGCCAGCAGCTTCCTTTTTAGCGGGATACCCTTGCGGGAGCAGTACTTC. Encoded protein: CASSFLFSGIPLREQYF. The full variable domain, rest sourced from reference TRBV11-2 and TRBJ2-7, is EAGVAQSPRYKIIEKRQSVAFWCNPISGHATLYWYQQILGQGPKLLIQFQNNGVVDDSQLPKDRFSAERLKGVDSTLKIQPAKLEDSAVYLCASSFLFSGIPLREQYFGPGTRLTVT.

The V gene is TRBV6-5, the J gene TRBJ2-7; D not certain. The germline V gene has CDR1 MNHEY and CDR2 SVGAGI. The CDR3 spans 15 residues. Trimming removed 6 bases at V and 2 bases at J, with 17 bases between. For the CDR3, the DNA is TGTGCCAGCAGGCGAACAGAAGCCGGGCCCTACGAGCAGTACTTC. Translating gives CASRRTEAGPYEQYF.

The gene calls are TRBV27 and TRBJ2-1; TRBD1 or TRBD2 may be the D gene (5 bases each). This CDR3 spans 17 amino acids. Trimming removed 5 bases from V and 10 bases from J, with 27 bases in between. In germline, CDR1 is MNHEY, CDR2 SMNVEV (reference sequence). In DNA, the CDR3 is TGTGCCAGCAGTCCTAGGGGTCTGGGACCCATTGCTTGGGAGCAGTTCTTC. It codes for CASSPRGLGPIAWEQFF.

The rearrangement joins TRBV28 to TRBJ2-7, with D perhaps given as TRBD1 or TRBD2 (5 bases each). V lost 4 bases, J lost 4 bases, and 14 bases lay in between. This CDR3 has 14 residues. The germline V gene has CDR1 MDHEN and CDR2 SYDVKM. The CDR3 here is CASSSGASWYEQYF. CDR3 in DNA: TGTGCCAGCAGTTCCGGGGCTAGCTGGTACGAGCAGTACTTC.

The chain employs TRBV7-9 and TRBJ2-3, with D hard to call. The CDR3 loop spans 13 amino acids. V shed 3 bases and J shed 6 bases, with 10 bases lying between them. Germline V gives CDR1 SEHNR, CDR2 FQNEAQ (reference sequence). CDR3 amino acids: CASSFVGGDTQYF. The CDR3 bases are TGTGCCAGCAGCTTTGTGGGTGGGGATACGCAGTATTTT. Drawing the rest from reference TRBV7-9 and TRBJ2-3, the complete variable domain is DTGVSQNPRHKITKRGQNVTFRCDPISEHNRLYWYRQTLGQGPEFLTYFQNEAQLEKSRLLSDRFSAERPKGSFSTLEIQRTEQGDSAMYLCASSFVGGDTQYFGPGTRLTVL.

The rearrangement links TRBV4-2 to TRBJ2-2, with 9 nucleotides matching TRBD2. The length of the CDR3 is 15 residues. Germline V gene sequence: CDR1 LGHNA, CDR2 YNFKEQ. The ends lost 8 bases at V and 0 bases at J; junction bases unmatched: 4. The CDR3 loop is CASGTSGPNTGELFF. CDR3 sequence (DNA): TGTGCCAGCGGTACTAGCGGGCCGAACACCGGGGAGCTGTTTTTT.

The chain carries TRBV6-5 and TRBJ2-5; perhaps TRBD2 as D (6 bases). The CDR3 has 14 residues. CDR1 MNHEY and CDR2 SVGAGI come from the germline V gene. Between the trimmed V and J ends, which lost 0 bases and 9 bases, there was a span of 14 bases. The CDR3 DNA reads TGTGCCAGCAGTTACTCGCAGGGTAGCGGTCCCCAGTACTTC. Translation: CASSYSQGSGPQYF.

The chain joins TRBV5-1 to TRBJ2-7, with D hard to call. V lost 0 bases and J lost 4, with 5 bases in between. This CDR3 region has 12 residues. CDR1 is SGHRS, CDR2 YFSETQ, per germline. The CDR3 here is CASSLDGYEQYF. The CDR3 DNA sequence: TGCGCCAGCAGCTTGGACGGGTACGAGCAGTACTTC.

This chain connects TRBV6-6 to TRBJ2-5; D ambiguous. Trimming left V 3 bases short and J 5 bases short, with 10 bases between. CDR1 is MNHNY, CDR2 SVGAGI, per germline (reference sequence). The CDR3 length is 13 residues. CDR3 DNA sequence: TGTGCCAGCAGTTATGATCGTTGGGAGACCCAGTACTTC. Its translation: CASSYDRWETQYF.

In its sample, this clone was seen a few times. The chain recombines TRBV5-4 with TRBJ2-7, with D possibly TRBD2 on 5 matching bases. The V end was cut by 3 bases, the J end by 4 bases, with 11 bases between. Germline CDR1 reads SGHNT; CDR2 reads YYREEE (reference sequence). The length of the CDR3 is 13 residues. The CDR3 nucleotides read TGTGCCAGCAGCTCTCCTGGGGAGTACGAGCAGTACTTC. This codes for CASSSPGEYEQYF.

In this sample, this clone turned up a few times. V gene TRBV28 combines with J gene TRBJ2-4; 7 bases agree with TRBD2. The CDR3 has 16 amino acids. V trimming: 5 bases; J trimming: 3 bases; junction bases outside the gene matches: 10. Germline assignment: CDR1 MDHEN and CDR2 SYDVKM. The CDR3 region is CASSPRVREGKNIQYF. The CDR3 nucleotides read TGTGCCAGCAGTCCTAGGGTAAGGGAGGGCAAAAACATTCAGTACTTC. Supplemented by reference TRBV28 and TRBJ2-4, the full variable domain reads DVKVTQSSRYLVKRTGEKVFLECVQDMDHENMFWYRQDPGLGLRLIYFSYDVKMKEKGDIPEGYSVSREKKERFSLILESASTNQTSMYLCASSPRVREGKNIQYFGAGTRLSVL.

The CDR3 bases are TGTGCCAGCAGTTACTCGGTCGGGGAGCGGGCGTCCCAGCATTTT. Amino acid sequence: CASSYSVGERASQHF. The V gene is TRBV6-5, the J gene TRBJ1-5; D unresolved. Trimming left V 0 bases short and J 11 bases short, with 17 bases between. Germline V CDR1 and CDR2: MNHEY, SVGAGI. The CDR3 extends over 15 amino acids.

In DNA, the CDR3 is TGTGCCAGCTCACCAACGGAGAATGGCTACACCTTC. Its protein product is CASSPTENGYTF. The J gene is TRBJ1-2, the V gene TRBV18; D is unresolved. V shed 2 bases and J shed 6 bases, with 7 bases lying between them. The CDR3 loop spans 12 amino acids. Per germline, CDR1 KGHSH and CDR2 LQKENI.

The rearrangement uses TRBV29-1 and TRBJ2-6; D gene unclear. Trimming shortened V by 5 bases and J by 0 bases, and 14 bases separated the two germline ends. Germline assignment: CDR1 SQVTM and CDR2 ANQGSEA. The length of the CDR3 is 16 residues. CDR3 nucleotides: TGCAGCGTTCCGGGTAGCCCGACCTCTGGGGCCAACGTCCTGACTTTC. Translated, it gives CSVPGSPTSGANVLTF. Full variable domain (remainder filled in from reference TRBV29-1 and TRBJ2-6): SAVISQKPSRDICQRGTSLTIQCQVDSQVTMMFWYRQQPGQSLTLIATANQGSEATYESGFVIDKFPISRPNLTFSTLTVSNMSPEDSSIYLCSVPGSPTSGANVLTFGAGSRLTVL.

The V gene is TRBV5-1, the J gene TRBJ2-3, with 7 nucleotides matching TRBD2. The CDR3 totals 15 residues. V lost 6 bases, J lost 0 bases, and 7 bases stayed unmatched. CDR1 is SGHRS and CDR2 is YFSETQ in the germline V gene. CDR3 nucleotides: TGCGCCAGCAACAGACTAGCCGAAAGCACAGATACGCAGTATTTT. Its protein product is CASNRLAESTDTQYF.

The chain uses TRBV5-4 and TRBJ2-7; weak D call: TRBD1 (5 bases). Germline-derived CDR1 and CDR2 are SGHNT and YYREEE (reference sequence). Trimming took off 0 bases at V and 11 bases at J, with 9 bases between the two ends. There are 11 residues in the CDR3. The CDR3 bases are TGTGCCAGCAGCTTGGGGGGCAGGAAGTACTTC. It yields the protein CASSLGGRKYF.

The V call is TRBV27, the J call TRBJ1-5, with TRBD1 matching over 9 bases. With 2 bases clipped from V and 7 bases from J, the junction kept 6 bases outside the gene matches. Germline V gene data show CDR1 as MNHEY and CDR2 as SMNVEV (reference sequence). The CDR3 length is 15 residues. CDR3 nucleotides: TGTGCCAGCAGTTTAGCGACAGGGGGTGGACAGCCCCAGCATTTT. It is translated as CASSLATGGGQPQHF.

The chain carries TRBV28 and TRBJ1-2; no firm D call. V shed 5 bases and J shed 3 bases, with 10 bases lying between them. This CDR3 region has 13 residues. Germline V gene lookup returns CDR1 MDHEN and CDR2 SYDVKM. CDR3 nucleotide sequence: TGTGCCAGCAGTATCAGGCGAGACTATGGCTACACCTTC. It yields the protein CASSIRRDYGYTF.

The chain uses TRBV6-6 and TRBJ2-6; D call uncertain. Germline V lookup: CDR1 MNHNY, CDR2 SVGAGI (reference sequence). The V end was cut by 10 bases, the J end by 0 bases, with 10 bases between. This CDR3 spans 14 amino acids. CDR3 in amino acids: CATYPISGANVLTF. The CDR3 DNA follows: TGTGCCACCTATCCTATCTCTGGGGCCAACGTCCTGACTTTC.

The chain recombines TRBV28 with TRBJ2-3, with a possible D match to TRBD1 (6 bases). Germline V CDR1 and CDR2: MDHEN, SYDVKM. The germline V and J ends were trimmed by 4 bases and 0 bases, with 11 bases remaining between them. This CDR3 has 15 residues. The CDR3 region is CASSSTGTSTDTQYF. The CDR3 DNA sequence: TGTGCCAGCAGTTCGACAGGAACTAGCACAGATACGCAGTATTTT.

J is TRBJ2-2 and V is TRBV5-6; D unclear. V was shortened by 0 bases and J by 3 bases, with 12 bases between the two germline ends. Germline V lookup: CDR1 SGHDT, CDR2 YYEEEE. The CDR3 spans 16 residues. The CDR3 DNA reads as TGTGCCAGCAGCTTGGACCCCCTAGGATACACCGGGGAGCTGTTTTTT. This translates into CASSLDPLGYTGELFF.

This rearrangement joins TRBV6-5 to TRBJ2-5; TRBD2 matches 12 bases. The CDR3 loop spans 16 amino acids. V lost 0 bases, J lost 5 bases, and 4 bases stayed unmatched. The V gene's germline CDR1 is MNHEY and CDR2 SVGAGI. The CDR3 protein is CASSYSLAGGRETQYF. The CDR3 nucleotides read TGTGCCAGCAGTTACTCGCTAGCGGGGGGGCGGGAGACCCAGTACTTC.

The chain couples TRBV29-1 to TRBJ1-1, with no clear D. CDR1 SQVTM and CDR2 ANQGSEA come from the germline V gene. This CDR3 spans 12 amino acids. Trimming removed 6 bases at V and 0 bases at J, with 8 bases between. CDR3: CSVSSVNTEAFF. The CDR3 nucleotides read TGCAGCGTGAGTTCTGTGAACACTGAAGCTTTCTTT.

J is TRBJ2-1 and V is TRBV10-3; possibly TRBD2 for D (6 bases). This CDR3 spans 12 amino acids. V lost 4 bases and J lost 6, with 7 bases in between. CDR1 is ENHRY and CDR2 is SYGVKD in the germline V gene. In DNA form, the CDR3 reads TGTGCCATCAGTGGGGGAGGCAATGAGCAGTTCTTC. Protein: CAISGGGNEQFF.